These 28 T cell receptor beta chains were all obtained from the same sample, sequenced in a study of T cell repertoires in cytomegalovirus infection. TCRdb reanalysed the reads using MiXCR and keeps one entry per CDR3 protein. This sample yields around 200,000 distinct CDR3 sequences, of which roughly 15% are seen a single time; around 27% belongs to the top ten. What was sequenced was CD8+ T cells from PBMCs. The receptor source for this set is a human donor in good health (CMV status not recorded). Some clones in this sample may be carry-over from other donors' samples.

The rearrangement links TRBV4-1 to TRBJ1-5, with no clear D. Germline CDR1 MGHRA, CDR2 YSYEKL. The V end was cut by 1 base, the J end by 3 bases, with 16 bases between. The CDR3 has 17 amino acids. The CDR3 sequence: CASSQGPPGSHNQPQHF. CDR3 nucleotide sequence: TGCGCCAGCAGCCAAGGCCCCCCGGGGAGTCACAATCAGCCCCAGCATTTT.

The chain is built from TRBV6-5 and TRBJ1-2; D is unclear. Germline assignment: CDR1 MNHEY and CDR2 SVGAGI. V was shortened by 8 bases and J by 4 bases, with 11 bases between the two germline ends. This CDR3 has 12 residues. This CDR3 reads CASSASGYGYTF. The CDR3 region has the DNA TGTGCCAGCTCGGCCTCGGGCTATGGCTACACCTTC.

The chain has TRBV27 and TRBJ2-7; D is possibly TRBD1 (6 bases). The V end lost 6 bases, the J end lost 3 bases, and 12 bases lay between the germline ends. There are 13 residues in the CDR3. Germline assignment: CDR1 MNHEY and CDR2 SMNVEV (reference sequence). CDR3 bases: TGTGCCAGCAGACCACAGGGTTACTACGAGCAGTACTTC. Amino acids: CASRPQGYYEQYF.

This clonotype showed up many times. The chain employs TRBV28 and TRBJ1-5; D gene unclear. CDR3 length: 15 amino acids. Trimming stripped 3 bases from V and 4 bases from J, with 13 bases between. The germline CDR1 and CDR2 sequences are MDHEN and SYDVKM. The chain's CDR3 is CASSFVTGGNQPQHF. The CDR3 DNA reads as TGTGCCAGCAGTTTTGTAACCGGTGGTAATCAGCCCCAGCATTTT.

The V and J genes are TRBV6-2 or TRBV6-3 and TRBJ1-6; 7 nucleotides align to TRBD1. V dropped 2 bases and J dropped 4; count of bases not matched to a gene: 11. The CDR3 totals 18 residues. Per germline, CDR1 MNHEY and CDR2 SVGEGT. CDR3 region: CASSYRLTGLGYNSPLHF. Here the CDR3 DNA reads TGTGCCAGCAGTTACCGTCTGACAGGGCTTGGATATAATTCACCCCTCCACTTT.

This clonotype was observed at least ten times. This sequence joins TRBV7-6 and TRBJ1-1, with D tentatively TRBD1 (6 bases). The CDR3 is 18 residues long. V dropped 5 bases and J dropped 0 bases, with 22 bases sitting between them. Germline CDR1 and CDR2: SGHVS and FNYEAQ. In DNA form, the CDR3 reads TGTGCCAGCAGCCCTTCAACTTCCCAGGGGCCGATGAACACTGAAGCTTTCTTT. This translates into CASSPSTSQGPMNTEAFF. Combining the CDR3 with reference TRBV7-6 and TRBJ1-1 gives the whole variable domain GAGVSQSPRYKVTKRGQDVALRCDPISGHVSLYWYRQALGQGPEFLTYFNYEAQQDKSGLPNDRFSAERPEGSISTLTIQRTEQRDSAMYRCASSPSTSQGPMNTEAFFGQGTRLTVV.

This rearrangement joins TRBV20-1 to TRBJ2-3; 8 bases agree with TRBD1. Germline V lookup: CDR1 DFQATT, CDR2 SNEGSKA (reference sequence). This CDR3 spans 15 amino acids. Unmatched junction bases numbered 9, after V lost 3 bases and J lost 4 bases. The CDR3 region is CSARGPRDRSDTQYF. CDR3 sequence (DNA): TGCAGTGCTAGGGGACCCCGGGACAGGTCAGATACGCAGTATTTT.

The chain couples TRBV14 to TRBJ2-4; the D gene could be TRBD1 or TRBD2 (6 bases each). CDR1 is SGHDN and CDR2 is FVKESK in the germline V gene. The germline V and J ends were trimmed by 4 bases and 6 bases, with 19 bases remaining between them. The CDR3 covers 16 residues. CDR3 loop: CASSPEGTGRRNIQYF. In DNA form, the CDR3 reads TGTGCCAGCAGCCCCGAAGGCACAGGGAGGAGAAACATTCAGTACTTC.

This clonotype appeared a few times. The J gene is TRBJ2-3, the V gene TRBV6-5; 8 positions agree with TRBD2. The CDR3 consists of 15 residues. J lost 4 bases, V lost 0 bases, and 3 bases had no gene match. Looked up from germline, CDR1 is MNHEY and CDR2 is SVGAGI. As DNA, the CDR3 is TGTGCCAGCAGTTACTCGGAACTAGCGGCAGATACGCAGTATTTT. Amino acids: CASSYSELAADTQYF.

V usage is TRBV9 and J usage is TRBJ2-2, with D maybe TRBD2 (5 bases). The CDR3 sequence is 10 residues long. Germline V gives CDR1 SGDLS, CDR2 YYNGEE. The ends were cut back, 7 bases at V and 8 bases at J, with 6 bases in the middle. CDR3 nucleotides: TGTGCCAGCGGCGGGGGGGAGCTGTTTTTT. Translating it yields CASGGGELFF.

This clonotype was picked up a small number of times. This chain links TRBV10-3 with TRBJ2-5; D call uncertain. V lost 3 bases and J lost 4, with 9 bases in between. This CDR3 has 13 residues. The germline V gene has CDR1 ENHRY and CDR2 SYGVKD. CDR3 sequence (DNA): TGTGCCATCAGTGAACAAGTGCTAGAGACCCAGTACTTC. Translation: CAISEQVLETQYF.

This clonotype was seen a handful of times. The rearrangement links TRBV4-3 to TRBJ2-2; D could derive from TRBD1 or TRBD2 (5 bases each). Germline V CDR1 and CDR2: LGHNA, YSLEER. V lost 6 bases and J 1 base, leaving 12 bases between the germline ends. The CDR3 runs to 15 residues. Written as DNA, the CDR3 is TGCGCCAGCAGTCGGGGCGTTGAGAACACCGGGGAGCTGTTTTTT. Protein sequence: CASSRGVENTGELFF.

Written as DNA, the CDR3 is TGCGCCAGCAGCCGCCCACCGGACAGGGCCCTCGACGAGCAGTACTTC. It is translated as CASSRPPDRALDEQYF. J is TRBJ2-7 and V is TRBV4-1; 8 positions agree with TRBD1. V lost 4 bases, J lost 5 bases, and 13 bases stayed unmatched. The CDR3 spans 16 residues. In germline, CDR1 is MGHRA, CDR2 YSYEKL.

The chain carries TRBV4-1 and TRBJ2-1; perhaps D is TRBD1 or TRBD2 (5 bases each). The germline V gene has CDR1 MGHRA and CDR2 YSYEKL. V was clipped by 6 bases and J by 4 bases, with 16 bases between them. The CDR3 covers 15 residues. The CDR3 is CASSPSDGGYNEQFF. CDR3 nucleotides: TGCGCCAGCAGTCCAAGCGATGGGGGTTACAATGAGCAGTTCTTC.

V is TRBV6-5 and J is TRBJ1-1, with D uncertain. The CDR3 is 13 amino acids. V was pared by 6 bases and J by 0 bases, with 8 bases between. Germline V gives CDR1 MNHEY, CDR2 SVGAGI. The CDR3 coding sequence is TGTGCCAGCAGGCGGACTATGAACACTGAAGCTTTCTTT. This translates into CASRRTMNTEAFF.

The V gene is TRBV7-9, the J gene TRBJ1-1; 8 bases align to TRBD1. The J segment lost 0 bases and the V segment lost 4 bases, leaving 4 bases of the junction unmatched. This CDR3 spans 15 amino acids. Germline V gene data show CDR1 as SEHNR and CDR2 as FQNEAQ (reference sequence). The CDR3 nucleotides are TGTGCCAGCAGCTCTCGACAGGGGATGAACACTGAAGCTTTCTTT. As protein: CASSSRQGMNTEAFF.

V gene TRBV7-9 combines with J gene TRBJ1-4; D may be TRBD1 (6 bases). This CDR3 region has 17 residues. The ends were cut back, 2 bases at V and 0 bases at J, with 13 bases in the middle. Germline CDR1 is SEHNR and CDR2 is FQNEAQ (reference sequence). CDR3 nucleotides: TGTGCCAGCAGCTTATGGGGGCCGCTTGCAACTAATGAAAAACTGTTTTTT. Its protein product is CASSLWGPLATNEKLFF.

This clonotype was observed a single time. This chain joins TRBV19 and TRBJ1-6; 7 bases map to TRBD1. The CDR3 loop spans 18 amino acids. J was trimmed by 7 bases and V by 0 bases; bases with no gene match: 12. Per the germline V gene, CDR1 is LNHDA and CDR2 is SQIVND (reference sequence). CDR3: CASSIDPPTGTGNSPLHF. The CDR3 DNA reads as TGTGCCAGTAGTATAGACCCGCCGACAGGGACGGGGAATTCACCCCTCCACTTT.

The chain links TRBV12-3 or TRBV12-4 to TRBJ2-5, with 14 bases aligning to TRBD2. The V segment lost 10 bases and the J segment 0 bases; nucleotides outside the gene matches: 13. The CDR3 runs to 18 residues. Here the CDR3 reads CAITPPQGLAGDQETQYF. The CDR3 coding sequence is TGTGCCATCACCCCCCCCCAGGGACTAGCGGGGGACCAAGAGACCCAGTACTTC.

A few counts support this clonotype. This chain connects TRBV7-9 to TRBJ1-1, with D possibly matching TRBD1 (5 bases). CDR1 is SEHNR, CDR2 FQNEAQ, per germline (reference sequence). CDR3 length: 15 residues. The V end was cut by 5 bases, the J end by 11 bases, with 24 bases between. The CDR3 region is CASSRPGGGVDPAFF. The CDR3 DNA is TGTGCCAGCAGCCGTCCGGGTGGGGGAGTTGATCCGGCTTTCTTT.

This clonotype was detected only a few times. This chain connects TRBV6-2 or TRBV6-3 to TRBJ1-2, with 9 bases lining up with TRBD1. J gave up 3 bases and V 0 bases, and 5 bases lay outside the gene matches. The length of the CDR3 is 16 residues. Germline assignment: CDR1 MNHEY and CDR2 SVGEGT. The CDR3 here is CASSYSARTGDYGYTF. In DNA, the CDR3 is TGTGCCAGCAGTTACTCAGCTCGGACAGGGGACTATGGCTACACCTTC.

This clonotype was detected a few times. The gene calls are TRBV23-1 and TRBJ1-2, with D hard to call. TRBV23-1 counts as an open reading frame of uncertain function. There are 15 residues in the CDR3. Between the trimmed V and J ends, which lost 0 bases and 4 bases, there was a span of 12 bases. CDR3 in DNA: TGCGCCAGCAGTCAATCTAAAATCGAGATCTATGGCTACACCTTC. It is translated as CASSQSKIEIYGYTF.

This clonotype showed up just a few times. The CDR3 reads CASSIGDLRTEAFF. CDR3 sequence (DNA): TGTGCCAGTAGTATAGGGGATTTAAGGACTGAAGCTTTCTTT. This chain joins TRBV19 and TRBJ1-1; no definite D call. Trimming pared 1 base from V and 5 bases from J, leaving 11 bases between. The length of the CDR3 is 14 residues. The germline V gene has CDR1 LNHDA and CDR2 SQIVND (reference sequence).

Only a few counts were recorded for this clonotype. The gene calls are TRBV6-5 and TRBJ2-7; D is ambiguous. Trimming removed 0 bases from V and 3 bases from J, with 6 bases in between. The CDR3 spans 13 residues. CDR1 is MNHEY, CDR2 SVGAGI, per germline. The CDR3 protein is CASSYSYSYEQYF. CDR3 bases: TGTGCCAGCAGTTACTCGTACAGCTACGAGCAGTACTTC.

This clonotype was detected a few times. This chain uses TRBV7-2 with TRBJ1-5, with a tentative D call TRBD1 (5 bases). Germline loops: CDR1 SGHTA, CDR2 FQGNSA. The CDR3 spans 17 residues. V lost 1 base and J lost 0, with 13 bases in between. The CDR3 DNA reads TGTGCCAGCAGCTTAGTTCATTCTGGACATAGCAATCAGCCCCAGCATTTT. It yields the protein CASSLVHSGHSNQPQHF.

The chain joins TRBV11-2 to TRBJ1-2, with a possible D match to TRBD1 (5 bases). Germline V gives CDR1 SGHAT, CDR2 FQNNGV. The CDR3 is 15 amino acids. V lost 0 bases and J 0 bases, leaving 8 bases between the germline ends. Here the CDR3 reads CASSLEAGPNYGYTF. The CDR3 DNA reads TGTGCCAGCAGCTTAGAAGCAGGGCCTAACTATGGCTACACCTTC.

This clonotype occurred a few times. The CDR3 protein is CASSFPNPGQGLKLFF. Written as DNA, the CDR3 is TGTGCCAGCAGTTTCCCGAACCCGGGACAGGGCCTGAAACTGTTTTTT. This sequence joins TRBV28 and TRBJ1-4, with 9 bases aligning to TRBD1. This CDR3 has 16 amino acids. J gave up 11 bases and V 3 bases, and 13 bases lay outside the gene matches. The germline CDR1 and CDR2 sequences are MDHEN and SYDVKM.

V gene TRBV7-7 combines with J gene TRBJ2-5; 8 positions agree with TRBD2. Germline V gives CDR1 SSHAT, CDR2 FNYEAQ (reference sequence). The length of the CDR3 is 15 residues. Trimming at V came to 5 bases and at J to 2 bases, leaving 7 bases not matched to a gene. CDR3 protein: CASSPRGGGQETQYF. The CDR3 nucleotides are TGTGCCAGCAGCCCTCGGGGGGGGGGGCAAGAGACCCAGTACTTC.